Listed below are T cell receptor beta chains from one sample, sequenced in a study of blood T cell repertoires in COVID-19. Clones were read by immunoSEQ multiplex PCR, and TCRdb kept only the in-frame ones, dropping some. The table records 120,000 to 150,000 clones, roughly 84% of them present only once. Specimen: peripheral blood. Every receptor here comes from a man aged 25-45 years with COVID-19, enrolled during active disease. The CDR3 runs from the conserved cysteine through the conserved F or W. A D gene is named only where the DNA matches it firmly. Size is stated for part of the rows, as once, few or many counts, or as a class when the clone is expanded.

TRBV11-3	TRBJ2-3	.	.	CASSWKWGGTDTQYF	TGTGCCAGCTCCTGGAAGTGGGGCGGCACAGATACGCAGTATTTT
TRBV9	TRBJ1-3	.	TRBD1	CASSETGGGNTIYF	TGTGCCAGCAGCGAGACAGGGGGAGGAAACACCATATATTTT
TRBV7-3	TRBJ2-1	once	.	CASSSVNNEQFF	TGTGCCAGCAGCTCGGTTAACAATGAGCAGTTCTTC
TRBV7-2	TRBJ1-2	few	.	CASSLGIQALGGYTF	TGTGCCAGCAGCTTAGGTATACAGGCGTTGGGTGGCTACACCTTC
TRBV5-1	TRBJ2-3	.	TRBD2	CASSFDLGREWLDTQYF	TGCGCCAGCAGCTTCGACCTTGGGCGGGAGTGGTTGGATACGCAGTATTTT
TRBV4-3	TRBJ1-4	.	TRBD1	CASSLQGASNEKLFF	TGCGCCAGCAGCCTGCAGGGGGCATCTAATGAAAAACTGTTTTTT
TRBV4-2	TRBJ1-1	many	.	CASSQIQGENTEAFF	TGTGCCAGCAGCCAAATACAGGGCGAGAACACTGAAGCTTTCTTT
TRBV7-2	TRBJ2-7	.	.	CASSEAYEQYF	TGTGCCAGCAGCGAGGCCTACGAGCAGTACTTC
TRBV6-6	TRBJ2-7	.	.	CASSTTGYEQYF	TGTGCCAGCAGTACAACAGGGTACGAGCAGTACTTC
TRBV9	TRBJ2-3	.	TRBD2	CASSPLEGGTYTDTQYF	TGTGCCAGCAGCCCCCTTGAGGGAGGGACTTACACCGATACGCAGTATTTT
TRBV27	TRBJ2-1	.	TRBD2	CASRLAGSYNEQFF	TGTGCCAGCAGATTAGCGGGATCATACAATGAGCAGTTCTTC
TRBV7-9	TRBJ2-7	.	TRBD1	CASSSRQGPNYEQYF	TGTGCCAGCAGCTCCCGACAGGGGCCCAACTACGAGCAGTACTTC
TRBV10-3	TRBJ2-1	.	TRBD2	CAITSSSGYYNEQFF	TGTGCCATCACCAGTTCTAGCGGGTACTACAATGAGCAGTTCTTC
TRBV6-2/TRBV6-3	TRBJ2-2	.	.	CASSPLLARRTGELFF	TGTGCCAGCAGCCCTCTCCTAGCGCGGCGGACCGGGGAGCTGTTTTTT
TRBV2	TRBJ2-7	.	TRBD1	CASRPGQGIGYEQYF	TGTGCCAGCAGACCGGGACAGGGAATAGGATACGAGCAGTACTTC
TRBV4-3	TRBJ2-1	.	.	CASSQVNGYNEQFF	TGCGCCAGCAGCCAAGTAAACGGGTACAATGAGCAGTTCTTC
TRBV7-3	TRBJ2-1	.	.	CASSLIRYNEQFF	TGTGCCAGCAGCTTAATCAGGTACAATGAGCAGTTCTTC
TRBV14	TRBJ2-7	.	.	CASSQELADYEQYF	TGTGCCAGCAGCCAAGAGCTAGCCGACTACGAGCAGTACTTC
TRBV3-1/TRBV3-2	TRBJ2-1	.	.	CASSQDTSNEQFF	TGTGCCAGCAGCCAAGATACCAGCAATGAGCAGTTCTTC
TRBV30	TRBJ2-1	.	.	CAWSPVRDEQFF	TGTGCCTGGAGTCCCGTGAGAGATGAGCAGTTCTTC
TRBV19	TRBJ2-3	.	TRBD2	CASQAGSTDTQYF	TGTGCCAGTCAAGCGGGAAGTACAGATACGCAGTATTTT
TRBV12-5	TRBJ2-2	.	.	CASGSGHLGELFF	TGTGCTAGTGGTTCCGGACATTTAGGGGAGCTGTTTTTT
TRBV9	TRBJ2-7	.	.	CASSVSPLSYEQYF	TGTGCCAGCAGCGTAAGCCCCCTCTCCTACGAGCAGTACTTC
TRBV7-8	TRBJ2-7	.	.	CASSFEESYEQYF	TGTGCCAGCAGCTTCGAGGAGTCCTACGAGCAGTACTTC
TRBV6-4	TRBJ2-2	.	TRBD2	CASSQLAGEDTGELFF	TGTGCCAGCAGCCAACTAGCGGGAGAGGACACCGGGGAGCTGTTTTTT
TRBV18	TRBJ1-3	.	TRBD1	CASSPAGQGGGNTIYF	TGTGCCAGCTCACCGGCGGGACAGGGAGGAGGAAACACCATATATTTT
TRBV13	TRBJ2-3	once	.	CASSTNRESTDTQYF	TGTGCCAGCAGTACGAACAGGGAAAGCACAGATACGCAGTATTTT
TRBV24-1	TRBJ1-5	.	.	CATSDINQPQHF	TGTGCCACCAGTGACATCAATCAGCCCCAGCATTTT
TRBV13	TRBJ1-1	few	.	CASTDRGYNTEAFF	TGTGCCAGCACTGACCGGGGGTATAACACTGAAGCTTTCTTT